This TCR beta chain originates from a study of CD8+ T cells in alopecia areata. Germline V gene lookup returns CDR1 SQVTM and CDR2 ANQGSEA. Trimming removed 2 bases at V and 3 bases at J, with 7 bases between. The length of the CDR3 is 12 residues. Regarding treatment: oral pan-JAK inhibitor, 5-10 mg twice daily. It was cDNA, reverse transcribed from extracted RNA, that served as the sequencing template. Sequencing used immunoSEQ multiplex PCR; TCRdb keeps in-frame clones, though not all of them. The sample has about 39,000 clones; just over 65% are singletons. The receptor's source is a human donor with alopecia areata. The rearrangement uses TRBV29-1 and TRBJ2-5; D is unclear. The sequences come from CD8+ T cells sorted from blood, collected at week 4, from a patient treated with tofacitinib. In nucleotides, the CDR3 is TGCAGCGTTGAATCAAGAAAAGAGACCCAGTACTTC. It encodes CSVESRKETQYF. Supplemented by reference TRBV29-1 and TRBJ2-5, the full variable domain reads SAVISQKPSRDICQRGTSLTIQCQVDSQVTMMFWYRQQPGQSLTLIATANQGSEATYESGFVIDKFPISRPNLTFSTLTVSNMSPEDSSIYLCSVESRKETQYFGPGTRLLVL.